This T cell receptor (beta chain) was sequenced for a study of regulatory T cells in long-lasting Graves disease. Broader study findings: Sharing of public clonotypes was greater in persistent patients (under 3,000) than in new patients (roughly 1,000).

The CDR3 has 17 amino acids. The junction had 9 bases not matched to a gene; V was cut back by 6 bases and J by 2 bases. The time point: persistent/refractory GD, antithyroid drugs over 5 years with positive TRAb. Extracted RNA from PBMCs served as the source of the TCR library. This clonotype has only a few counts. The antigen remains undetermined. In building TCR beta libraries, iRepertoire HTBI primers were used together with Arm-PCR of CDR3 regions. TCRdb ran MiXCR on the multiplex PCR reads and lists one entry per CDR3 protein. The data show 500,000 to 800,000 distinct CDR3 sequences, with about 32% seen just once and 35% to 55% held by the top ten.

This clonotype was obtained from a female donor with Graves disease. The chain has TRBV12-3 or TRBV12-4 and TRBJ2-2; 10 bases align to TRBD1. Sequenced material: peripheral blood mononuclear cells (PBMCs), taken when the disease was refractory, from a patient treated with antithyroid drugs. CDR3: CASRPGTGVLNTGELFF. CDR3 in DNA: TGTGCCAGCAGACCCGGGACAGGGGTCCTAAACACCGGGGAGCTGTTTTTT.